This entry lists 13 T cell receptor beta chains sequenced from one sample in a study of T cell responses to AZD1222 COVID-19 vaccine. Profiled with immunoSEQ multiplex PCR; TCRdb holds only in-frame clones, not every one. The sample holds roughly 170,000 clones, approximately 94% seen once. Sample: peripheral blood, taken 28 days after the second AZD1222 dose. The receptors were sampled from an adult who received the AZD1222 COVID-19 vaccine.

The rearrangement links TRBV5-4 to TRBJ2-5; the match to TRBD1 covers 11 bases. The CDR3 is 15 residues long. Germline values: CDR1 SGHNT, CDR2 YYREEE (reference sequence). Trimming removed 4 bases from V and 5 bases from J; junction bases left unmatched: 7. The CDR3 bases are TGTGCCAGCAGCGATGGACAGGGGGCCTGGGAGACCCAGTACTTC. Protein sequence: CASSDGQGAWETQYF. The full variable domain, its missing parts supplied by reference TRBV5-4 and TRBJ2-5, is ETGVTQSPTHLIKTRGQQVTLRCSSQSGHNTVSWYQQALGQGPQFIFQYYREEENGRGNFPPRFSGLQFPNYSSELNVNALELDDSALYLCASSDGQGAWETQYFGPGTRLLVL.

The V call is TRBV27, the J call TRBJ2-2, with 7 bases lining up with TRBD1. The J segment lost 3 bases and the V segment lost 5 bases, leaving 0 bases of the junction unmatched. The length of the CDR3 is 13 residues. Per the germline V gene, CDR1 is MNHEY and CDR2 is SMNVEV (reference sequence). The DNA of the CDR3 is TGTGCCAGCAGTGGGACAGACACCGGGGAGCTGTTTTTT. Its translation is CASSGTDTGELFF.

The genes are TRBV5-5 and TRBJ2-7; D remains ambiguous. V lost 4 bases to trimming and J lost 1 base, with 18 bases between them. CDR3 length equals 16 residues. Looked up from germline, CDR1 is SGHKS and CDR2 is YYEKEE (reference sequence). CDR3 amino acids: CASSPDGSVASYEQYF. The CDR3 coding sequence is TGTGCCAGCAGCCCGGACGGTTCAGTGGCATCCTACGAGCAGTACTTC.

The chain joins TRBV3-1 (or the pseudogene TRBV3-2) to TRBJ2-2; possible D gene TRBD2, 6 bases. The V gene's germline CDR1 is LGHDT and CDR2 YNNKEL (reference sequence). With 0 bases removed from V and 7 bases from J, the gap between germline ends came to 12 bases. The CDR3 length is 15 residues. Here the CDR3 DNA reads TGTGCCAGCAGCCAAGATCTAATCGGGAGCGGGGAGCTGTTTTTT. This gives the protein CASSQDLIGSGELFF.

This clone has a single count. J is TRBJ2-1 and V is TRBV5-1; 8 nucleotides line up with TRBD2. Germline trimming cut 3 bases from V and 7 bases from J; bases unmatched to any gene: 12. Per the germline V gene, CDR1 is SGHRS and CDR2 is YFSETQ. This CDR3 has 16 amino acids. The CDR3: CASSYVAGLNTNEQFF. The CDR3 nucleotides are TGCGCCAGCAGCTATGTAGCGGGGTTAAATACTAATGAGCAGTTCTTC.

This clone has just one count. Here the CDR3 DNA reads TGTGCCAGAACAACGTCGCCGTCTGGAAACACCATATATTTT. It translates to CARTTSPSGNTIYF. This rearrangement joins TRBV6-8 to TRBJ1-3; D remains unclear. The CDR3 runs 14 residues. CDR1 is MNHGY and CDR2 is SAAAGT in the germline V gene. The V end was cut by 9 bases, the J end by 1 base, with 13 bases between.

CDR3 nucleotide sequence: TGTGCCAGCAGTGAAGAAACGCCGGGACAGGGGATCACTGGAAACACCATATATTTT. This translates into CASSEETPGQGITGNTIYF. J is TRBJ1-3 and V is TRBV6-1; 10 positions match TRBD1. This CDR3 has 19 amino acids. Germline-derived CDR1 and CDR2 are MNHNS and SASEGT. The V segment lost 1 base and the J segment 2 bases; nucleotides outside the gene matches: 11.

The genes are TRBV7-2 and TRBJ2-3; 8 bases line up with TRBD2. The CDR3 covers 15 residues. The trim removed 4 bases at V and 2 bases at J, leaving 5 bases unmatched. Per germline, CDR1 SGHTA and CDR2 FQGNSA. CDR3 sequence: CASSSIAGTTDTQYF. DNA for the CDR3: TGTGCCAGCAGCTCGATAGCGGGAACCACAGATACGCAGTATTTT.

The V and J genes are TRBV19 and TRBJ1-5; no clear D. CDR1 and CDR2 (germline): LNHDA, SQIVND (reference sequence). The germline V and J ends were trimmed by 5 bases and 8 bases, with 13 bases remaining between them. This CDR3 comprises 13 residues. CDR3 nucleotide sequence: TGTGCCAGTAGTGCCCCCGGGGTGGAGCCCCAGCATTTT. Translated: CASSAPGVEPQHF.

The gene calls are TRBV21-1 and TRBJ1-5; the D segment call TRBD1 is taken from the table without a DNA check. TRBV21-1 is annotated as a pseudogene. CDR3 length: 16 residues. Written as DNA, the CDR3 is TGTGCCAGCAGCAAAGTAAGCAGGGGGCACGTTCAGCCCCAGCATTTT. Residues: CASSKVSRGHVQPQHF.

The V call is TRBV11-3, the J call TRBJ1-4; no reliable D call. CDR3 size: 13 residues. The V end was cut by 7 bases, the J end by 8 bases, with 14 bases between. Germline V gene lookup returns CDR1 SGHNT and CDR2 YENEEA. CDR3 sequence reads: CASTDRVEEKLFF. For the CDR3, the DNA is TGTGCCAGCACCGATAGGGTAGAAGAAAAACTGTTTTTT. Using reference TRBV11-3 and TRBJ1-4 for the parts outside the CDR3, the full variable domain is EAGVVQSPRYKIIEKKQPVAFWCNPISGHNTLYWYLQNLGQGPELLIRYENEEAVDDSQLPKDRFSAERLKGVDSTLKIQPAELGDSAVYLCASTDRVEEKLFFGSGTQLSVL.

The rearrangement joins TRBV2 to TRBJ1-1; D not resolved. The V gene's germline CDR1 is SNHLY and CDR2 FYNNEI. The CDR3 has 14 amino acids. The ends were cut back, 8 bases at V and 1 base at J, with 14 bases in the middle. CDR3 nucleotides: TGTGCCAGCTATATTTCTCCGGCGAACACTGAAGCTTTCTTT. This sequence encodes CASYISPANTEAFF.

This rearrangement joins TRBV19 to TRBJ2-7, with D possibly being TRBD1 (6 bases). The germline V and J ends were trimmed by 9 bases and 2 bases, with 17 bases remaining between them. Per germline, CDR1 LNHDA and CDR2 SQIVND (reference sequence). The length of the CDR3 is 14 residues. The CDR3 reads CASTAATGPYEQYF. In nucleotides, the CDR3 is TGTGCCAGCACCGCCGCCACAGGGCCCTACGAGCAGTACTTC.